The 20 T cell receptor beta chains below were found in one sample sequenced in a study of blood T cell repertoires in COVID-19 (TCRdb year 2020). The method was the immunoSEQ multiplex PCR assay. Drawn from immuneACCESS, this table holds only the in-frame rearrangements with V and J called that TCRdb kept. Clones are partly lost; checked studies trace under half to an unresolved V gene and leave the rest unexplained. Within this sample are roughly 280,000 clones, with 70% to 90% of them counted one time only. The leading ten clones occupy roughly 3.9% of the sample. Specimen: PBMCs or T cells enriched from blood (not recorded which). The origin of the receptors is a young woman with acute COVID-19.

The V and J genes are TRBV6-5 and TRBJ1-6; 7 bases are a match to TRBD1. Germline V gene data show CDR1 as MNHEY and CDR2 as SVGAGI. V gave up 11 bases and J gave up 0 bases; unmatched junction bases: 7. CDR3 length equals 15 residues. The CDR3 sequence is CACSDRSSYNSPLHF. Here the CDR3 DNA reads TGTGCCTGTTCGGACAGGAGCTCCTATAATTCACCCCTCCACTTT.

This chain uses TRBV27 with TRBJ2-3; 7 nucleotides agree with TRBD2. This CDR3 spans 16 amino acids. V lost 3 bases, J lost 0 bases, and 6 bases stayed unmatched. CDR1 and CDR2 (germline): MNHEY, SMNVEV (reference sequence). This CDR3 reads CASSLGGSPSTDTQYF. In nucleotides, the CDR3 is TGTGCCAGCAGTTTGGGCGGGAGTCCTAGCACAGATACGCAGTATTTT.

The V call is TRBV28, the J call TRBJ2-7, with 7 bases identical to TRBD2. V shed 1 base, J shed 6 bases, and the junction held 6 bases outside the gene matches. The CDR3 sequence is 14 residues long. Germline assignment: CDR1 MDHEN and CDR2 SYDVKM. In DNA form, the CDR3 reads TGTGCCAGCAGTTTATTCGGGGGGAAAAGCGAGCAGTACTTC. It codes for CASSLFGGKSEQYF.

The rearrangement uses TRBV7-6 and TRBJ2-1; 10 bases map to TRBD2. Unmatched junction bases numbered 10, after V lost 1 base and J lost 7 bases. Germline CDR1 and CDR2: SGHVS and FNYEAQ. The CDR3 contains 17 residues. CDR3 sequence reads: CASSLGPKREGGNEQFF. For the CDR3, the DNA is TGTGCCAGCAGCTTAGGGCCCAAGCGGGAGGGGGGGAATGAGCAGTTCTTC.

This clone was found once. The chain employs TRBV2 and TRBJ1-4; TRBD1 aligns across 7 bases. The V segment lost 6 bases and the J segment 8 bases; nucleotides outside the gene matches: 9. The germline V gene encodes CDR1 SNHLY and CDR2 FYNNEI. The CDR3 spans 14 residues. CDR3 nucleotide sequence: TGTGCCAGCAGCGCGACAGGGATACGGGAAAAACTGTTTTTT. Residues: CASSATGIREKLFF.

The genes are TRBV10-3 and TRBJ1-1, with D unclear. Trimming left V 1 base short and J 1 base short, with 10 bases between. Germline assignment: CDR1 ENHRY and CDR2 SYGVKD. The CDR3 runs to 15 residues. The CDR3 protein is CAISEFGMPNTEAFF. CDR3 coding DNA: TGTGCCATCAGTGAGTTCGGGATGCCGAACACTGAAGCTTTCTTT.

V is TRBV5-5 and J is TRBJ2-7, with D perhaps TRBD2 (6 bases). The CDR3 totals 13 residues. Germline V gives CDR1 SGHKS, CDR2 YYEKEE (reference sequence). The V gene lost 1 base and the J gene lost 5 bases, with 10 bases spanning the gap. CDR3 loop: CASSLYGGDEQYF. The CDR3 DNA reads as TGTGCCAGCAGCTTGTATGGAGGGGACGAGCAGTACTTC.

The chain uses TRBV5-5 and TRBJ2-7; TRBD2 is a possible D gene (6 bases). In germline, CDR1 is SGHKS, CDR2 YYEKEE (reference sequence). CDR3 length: 17 amino acids. V lost 6 bases and J 2 bases, leaving 24 bases between the germline ends. CDR3 nucleotide sequence: TGTGCCAGCACCTTCTCGGCGGGGCAGACTCTGGCCTACGAGCAGTACTTC. Translating it yields CASTFSAGQTLAYEQYF.

This chain connects TRBV18 to TRBJ1-4; D might be TRBD1 (5 bases). Germline V gene sequence: CDR1 KGHSH, CDR2 LQKENI. This CDR3 region has 14 residues. V was clipped by 2 bases and J by 2 bases, with 6 bases between them. CDR3 DNA: TGTGCCAGCTCACCAGGGGCTACTAATGAAAAACTGTTTTTT. Translation: CASSPGATNEKLFF.

The chain combines TRBV11-2 with TRBJ2-2; possibly TRBD2 for D (7 bases). This CDR3 is built from 15 residues. Germline assignment: CDR1 SGHAT and CDR2 FQNNGV. V lost 4 bases and J 3 bases, leaving 12 bases between the germline ends. Written as DNA, the CDR3 is TGTGCCAGCAGCTCCCGGGGGGCCTACACCGGGGAGCTGTTTTTT. Residues: CASSSRGAYTGELFF.

The chain employs TRBV24-1 and TRBJ2-1, with 11 bases that match TRBD2. The CDR3 has 14 residues. Germline V gene data show CDR1 as KGHDR and CDR2 as SFDVKD. Unmatched junction bases numbered 3, after V lost 5 bases and J lost 7 bases. The CDR3 reads CATSGGLAENEQFF. CDR3 DNA: TGTGCCACCAGTGGGGGACTAGCGGAGAATGAGCAGTTCTTC.

The chain recombines TRBV7-3 with TRBJ2-1; 9 nucleotides align to TRBD2. The CDR3 spans 16 residues. The germline CDR1 and CDR2 sequences are SGHTA and FQGTGA. The junction had 10 bases not matched to a gene; V was cut back by 2 bases and J by 8 bases. For the CDR3, the DNA is TGTGCCAGCAGCTTAGACGTAGCGGGAGAAGTGGATGAGCAGTTCTTC. It is translated as CASSLDVAGEVDEQFF.

The V call is TRBV2, the J call TRBJ2-7, with 8 bases matching TRBD2. Germline V gene sequence: CDR1 SNHLY, CDR2 FYNNEI. The trim removed 6 bases at V and 2 bases at J, leaving 9 bases unmatched. The CDR3 has 15 amino acids. The CDR3 DNA is TGTGCCAGCAGCGTAGCTAGCGGGCCGACCTACGAGCAGTACTTC. Residues: CASSVASGPTYEQYF.

The chain uses TRBV19 and TRBJ1-5; 9 bases are shared with TRBD1. CDR3 length: 15 amino acids. Germline V gene data show CDR1 as LNHDA and CDR2 as SQIVND (reference sequence). With V trimmed by 4 bases and J by 6 bases, 7 bases remained unmatched. The CDR3 DNA reads TGTGCCAGTAGTACACAGGGGGCGGGCGGTCAGCCCCAGCATTTT. Its translation is CASSTQGAGGQPQHF.

J is TRBJ2-2 and V is TRBV7-2; D not resolved. CDR3 length equals 15 residues. The germline gives CDR1 SGHTA, CDR2 FQGNSA. Between the trimmed V and J ends, which lost 2 bases and 2 bases, there was a span of 9 bases. DNA of the CDR3: TGTGCCAGCAGCTTAACAAGTTCAAACACCGGGGAGCTGTTTTTT. Protein: CASSLTSSNTGELFF.

The chain links TRBV28 to TRBJ1-1; 10 bases align to TRBD1. The junction had 3 bases not matched to a gene; V was cut back by 3 bases and J by 5 bases. Germline V gene data show CDR1 as MDHEN and CDR2 as SYDVKM. This CDR3 contains 14 residues. This CDR3 reads CASSLTGGRTEAFF. Written as DNA, the CDR3 is TGTGCCAGCAGTTTGACAGGGGGCCGTACTGAAGCTTTCTTT.

This chain joins TRBV9 and TRBJ1-2, with D hard to call. The CDR3 consists of 14 residues. From germline, CDR1 is SGDLS and CDR2 YYNGEE. Trimming stripped 4 bases from V and 1 base from J, with 11 bases between. CDR3 in amino acids: CASSPEVGNYGYTF. CDR3 in DNA: TGTGCCAGCAGCCCGGAGGTGGGTAACTATGGCTACACCTTC.

The chain joins TRBV7-2 to TRBJ1-1; tentatively, D is TRBD1 (6 bases). V was clipped by 1 base and J by 0 bases, with 9 bases between them. Germline-derived CDR1 and CDR2 are SGHTA and FQGNSA. This CDR3 spans 15 amino acids. CDR3 loop: CASSLDQGLNTEAFF. For the CDR3, the DNA is TGTGCCAGCAGCTTAGATCAGGGGCTGAACACTGAAGCTTTCTTT.

The chain links TRBV28 to TRBJ2-1, with 7 positions matching TRBD2. CDR1 is MDHEN and CDR2 is SYDVKM in the germline V gene. The trim removed 4 bases at V and 8 bases at J, leaving 8 bases unmatched. The CDR3 contains 14 residues. The CDR3 loop is CASSSAGSVDEQFF. CDR3 DNA sequence: TGTGCCAGCAGTTCAGCGGGAAGTGTCGATGAGCAGTTCTTC. Variable domain in full (rest from reference TRBV28 and TRBJ2-1): DVKVTQSSRYLVKRTGEKVFLECVQDMDHENMFWYRQDPGLGLRLIYFSYDVKMKEKGDIPEGYSVSREKKERFSLILESASTNQTSMYLCASSSAGSVDEQFFGPGTRLTVL.

The rearrangement uses TRBV27 and TRBJ2-7; D is possibly TRBD2 (7 bases). The germline gives CDR1 MNHEY, CDR2 SMNVEV (reference sequence). The V end was cut by 6 bases, the J end by 2 bases, with 14 bases between. CDR3 length: 14 residues. The DNA of the CDR3 is TGTGCCAGCAGATTAGGGGGGGACGCCTACGAGCAGTACTTC. Amino acid sequence: CASRLGGDAYEQYF.